A single sample gave rise to the 32 T cell receptor beta chains below, sequenced in a study of OX40 agonist ivuxolimab in advanced cancers. The table came from immunoSEQ multiplex PCR; TCRdb's copy has only in-frame clones and leaves some out. The sample shows under 80,000 clones, over 90% of them seen only once. The sequencing used CD4+ or CD8+ T cells sorted from blood, collected in a trial of the OX40 agonist ivuxolimab. The receptors originated from an adult with an advanced solid tumor such as melanoma, head and neck, liver or kidney cancer.

The rearrangement links TRBV5-6 to TRBJ2-7, with 11 bases that match TRBD1. The CDR3 consists of 14 residues. Germline values: CDR1 SGHDT, CDR2 YYEEEE. Unmatched junction bases numbered 5, after V lost 3 bases and J lost 6 bases. The CDR3 loop reads CASSYGQGAFEQYF. DNA of the CDR3: TGTGCCAGCAGCTACGGACAGGGGGCGTTCGAGCAGTACTTC. Drawing the rest from reference TRBV5-6 and TRBJ2-7, the complete variable domain is DAGVTQSPTHLIKTRGQQVTLRCSPKSGHDTVSWYQQALGQGPQFIFQYYEEEERQRGNFPDRFSGHQFPNYSSELNVNALLLGDSALYLCASSYGQGAFEQYFGPGTRLTVT.

The chain has TRBV9 and TRBJ1-1; D call uncertain. Germline CDR1 reads SGDLS; CDR2 reads YYNGEE. Trimming took off 3 bases at V and 11 bases at J, with 17 bases between the two ends. The CDR3 is 13 residues long. The CDR3 reads CASSGRRPGRAFF. The CDR3 nucleotides read TGTGCCAGCAGCGGACGACGCCCCGGGCGGGCTTTCTTT.

The V and J genes are TRBV7-2 and TRBJ1-1, with a tentative D call TRBD1 (6 bases). The germline CDR1 and CDR2 sequences are SGHTA and FQGNSA. This CDR3 comprises 12 residues. V shed 4 bases and J shed 8 bases, with 11 bases lying between them. The CDR3 DNA sequence: TGTGCCAGCAGCTCTACAGGGAGAGAAGCTTTCTTT. Translated, it gives CASSSTGREAFF.

The genes are TRBV5-6 and TRBJ2-3; 8 bases line up with TRBD1. CDR1 is SGHDT and CDR2 is YYEEEE in the germline V gene. V lost 6 bases to trimming and J lost 1 base; unmatched junction nucleotides: 10. The CDR3 extends over 16 amino acids. CDR3 amino acids: CASTPLQGVGTDTQYF. CDR3 DNA sequence: TGTGCCAGCACCCCCCTACAGGGGGTGGGCACAGATACGCAGTATTTT.

The V call is TRBV6-1, the J call TRBJ2-3; TRBD1 or TRBD2 may be the D gene (5 bases each). V was pared by 7 bases and J by 6 bases, with 11 bases between. Looked up from germline, CDR1 is MNHNS and CDR2 is SASEGT. The CDR3 is made up of 12 amino acids. The CDR3 DNA is TGTGCCAGCACCGCCTGGGGGGATACGCAGTATTTT. Translated: CASTAWGDTQYF.

V and J are TRBV7-6 and TRBJ2-2; no definite D call. This CDR3 has 15 amino acids. Trimming pared 1 base from V and 6 bases from J, leaving 12 bases between. The germline V gene has CDR1 SGHVS and CDR2 FNYEAQ. The CDR3 sequence: CASSLEATVSGELFF. CDR3 bases: TGTGCCAGCAGCTTAGAGGCGACCGTCTCCGGGGAGCTGTTTTTT.

The CDR3 DNA reads TGCGCCAGCAGCCCCCGGGACAGGGGGCAAGATGGTGGCTACACCTTC. Translating gives CASSPRDRGQDGGYTF. The chain carries TRBV5-1 and TRBJ1-2; the match to TRBD1 covers 12 bases. V lost 4 bases and J lost 7; bases outside the gene matches: 11. Germline CDR1 is SGHRS and CDR2 is YFSETQ. The CDR3 loop spans 16 amino acids.

The chain couples TRBV4-1 to TRBJ1-1; no clear D. Trimming pared 0 bases from V and 13 bases from J, leaving 15 bases between. CDR1 and CDR2 (germline): MGHRA, YSYEKL. This CDR3 region has 13 residues. The CDR3 loop reads CASSQDRWDIVFF. DNA of the CDR3: TGCGCCAGCAGCCAAGATCGGTGGGATATAGTTTTCTTT.

The chain links TRBV14 to TRBJ2-3, with D uncertain. Trimming removed 0 bases from V and 4 bases from J, with 8 bases in between. The CDR3 length is 14 residues. Germline V gene lookup returns CDR1 SGHDN and CDR2 FVKESK. CDR3 DNA: TGTGCCAGCAGCCAAGAGGAGCTCGCAGATACGCAGTATTTT. Its translation: CASSQEELADTQYF.

V and J are TRBV29-1 and TRBJ2-7; 15 nucleotides line up with TRBD2. V trimming: 3 bases; J trimming: 0 bases; junction bases outside the gene matches: 3. Germline CDR1 and CDR2: SQVTM and ANQGSEA. This CDR3 has 16 amino acids. CDR3 sequence (DNA): TGCAGCGTTGAGAGGGGACTAGCGGGAGGCTCCTACGAGCAGTACTTC. It specifies CSVERGLAGGSYEQYF.

The chain couples TRBV6-5 to TRBJ2-1, with a weak D call TRBD2 (6 bases). The ends were cut back, 0 bases at V and 8 bases at J, with 14 bases in the middle. CDR3 size: 15 residues. Looked up from germline, CDR1 is MNHEY and CDR2 is SVGAGI. CDR3 in amino acids: CASSYSGSGVDEQFF. The CDR3 DNA follows: TGTGCCAGCAGTTACTCTGGGTCGGGGGTGGATGAGCAGTTCTTC.

The V and J genes are TRBV19 and TRBJ1-2, with no clear D. Looked up from germline, CDR1 is LNHDA and CDR2 is SQIVND (reference sequence). The ends were cut back, 7 bases at V and 4 bases at J, with 19 bases in the middle. The CDR3 has 15 residues. DNA for the CDR3: TGTGCCAGTAAACCCCGCCGTGAGACTCCCTATGGCTACACCTTC. It yields the protein CASKPRRETPYGYTF.

The rearrangement joins TRBV2 to TRBJ2-2; D not resolved. With 6 bases removed from V and 2 bases from J, the gap between germline ends came to 1 base. CDR3 size: 11 residues. The V gene's germline CDR1 is SNHLY and CDR2 FYNNEI. CDR3 DNA sequence: TGTGCCAGCAGCAACACCGGGGAGCTGTTTTTT. Residues: CASSNTGELFF.

CDR3: CASRGGQGHYGYTF. CDR3 sequence (DNA): TGTGCCAGCAGGGGGGGACAGGGCCACTATGGCTACACCTTC. The V and J genes are TRBV27 and TRBJ1-2, with 9 nucleotides matching TRBD1. V trimming: 6 bases; J trimming: 3 bases; junction bases outside the gene matches: 5. Per the germline V gene, CDR1 is MNHEY and CDR2 is SMNVEV (reference sequence). This CDR3 is built from 14 residues.

This clone was recorded a few times. The chain uses TRBV19 and TRBJ1-2; no clear D. V was shortened by 5 bases and J by 4 bases, with 11 bases between the two germline ends. Per the germline V gene, CDR1 is LNHDA and CDR2 is SQIVND (reference sequence). The CDR3 contains 13 residues. The DNA of the CDR3 is TGTGCCAGTAGTCCCGGATATCCCTATGGCTACACCTTC. It codes for CASSPGYPYGYTF.

This chain links TRBV5-1 with TRBJ1-1; D may be TRBD1 (5 bases). This CDR3 comprises 15 residues. Between the trimmed V and J ends, which lost 7 bases and 3 bases, there was a span of 19 bases. The germline V gene encodes CDR1 SGHRS and CDR2 YFSETQ. The CDR3 nucleotides read TGCGCCAGCGCGGGGAGGGGCGGAAAGGACACTGAAGCTTTCTTT. It codes for CASAGRGGKDTEAFF.

The genes are TRBV6-5 and TRBJ2-3; 9 nucleotides match TRBD1. The V gene's germline CDR1 is MNHEY and CDR2 SVGAGI. This CDR3 contains 15 residues. The J segment lost 6 bases and the V segment lost 0 bases, leaving 4 bases of the junction unmatched. Here the CDR3 reads CASSYSGTGWDTQYF. Written as DNA, the CDR3 is TGTGCCAGCAGTTACTCGGGGACAGGGTGGGATACGCAGTATTTT.

The chain links TRBV6-5 to TRBJ2-7, with 8 nucleotides matching TRBD1. Germline loops: CDR1 MNHEY, CDR2 SVGAGI. This CDR3 contains 13 residues. The trim removed 6 bases at V and 3 bases at J, leaving 4 bases unmatched. The CDR3 here is CASRQGGFYEQYF. CDR3 bases: TGTGCCAGCAGACAGGGGGGATTCTACGAGCAGTACTTC.

V usage is TRBV25-1 and J usage is TRBJ2-1; D is undetermined. The V end was cut by 4 bases, the J end by 9 bases, with 4 bases between. The CDR3 is made up of 10 amino acids. Germline V CDR1 and CDR2: MGHDK, SYGVNS. The CDR3 region has the DNA TGTGCCAGCAGTGGTCTTGAGCAGTTCTTC. It is translated as CASSGLEQFF.

The chain carries TRBV9 and TRBJ1-4, with D perhaps TRBD1 (6 bases). V was cut by 3 bases and J by 1 base, with 13 bases left in between. This CDR3 comprises 16 residues. Germline V gene data show CDR1 as SGDLS and CDR2 as YYNGEE. For the CDR3, the DNA is TGTGCCAGCAGCGCCCCTAGGGGGGGAACTAATGAAAAACTGTTTTTT. Its translation is CASSAPRGGTNEKLFF.

The V and J genes are TRBV19 and TRBJ1-1; the D is unclear. Germline assignment: CDR1 LNHDA and CDR2 SQIVND (reference sequence). CDR3 length equals 15 residues. V was trimmed by 3 bases and J by 1 base, leaving 12 bases between them. CDR3 sequence reads: CASSIQPAPNTEAFF. In DNA form, the CDR3 reads TGTGCCAGTAGTATCCAGCCAGCCCCGAACACTGAAGCTTTCTTT.

The genes are TRBV7-9 and TRBJ2-2, with TRBD2 matching 7 bases. The length of the CDR3 is 16 residues. V lost 5 bases to trimming and J lost 5 bases; unmatched junction nucleotides: 11. Germline V gene data show CDR1 as SEHNR and CDR2 as FQNEAQ (reference sequence). The CDR3 DNA follows: TGTGCCAGCAGCCCTCCGCTAGCGGTATTGACCGGGGAGCTGTTTTTT. It translates to CASSPPLAVLTGELFF.

The chain joins TRBV27 to TRBJ2-1; 10 bases map to TRBD2. The J segment lost 5 bases and the V segment lost 6 bases, leaving 7 bases of the junction unmatched. This CDR3 is built from 15 residues. Germline-derived CDR1 and CDR2 are MNHEY and SMNVEV (reference sequence). The CDR3 sequence: CASRPSGSSNNEQFF. DNA of the CDR3: TGTGCCAGCAGGCCTAGCGGGAGTAGCAACAATGAGCAGTTCTTC.

The chain has TRBV27 and TRBJ2-3, with 10 bases that match TRBD2. V was pared by 2 bases and J by 1 base, with 9 bases of the junction left unmatched. The CDR3 spans 18 residues. From germline, CDR1 is MNHEY and CDR2 SMNVEV (reference sequence). CDR3 DNA sequence: TGTGCCAGCAGTTTACTTAAAGCGGGGGGGAGCGGCACAGATACGCAGTATTTT. Translating it yields CASSLLKAGGSGTDTQYF.

The V and J genes are TRBV21-1 and TRBJ1-3. TRBV21-1 is given as a pseudogene. The CDR3 covers 17 residues. CDR3 coding DNA: TGTGCCAGCAGAAAAAGCGGGCCGGGGCCGGGTGGAAACACCATATATTTT. This translates into CASRKSGPGPGGNTIYF.

V and J are TRBV9 and TRBJ1-5; the D is unclear. The CDR3 is 15 amino acids. The V gene's germline CDR1 is SGDLS and CDR2 YYNGEE. V lost 0 bases, J lost 3 bases, and 10 bases lay in between. CDR3 in amino acids: CASSVAGRVNQPQHF. The CDR3 region has the DNA TGTGCCAGCAGCGTAGCCGGGAGGGTCAATCAGCCCCAGCATTTT.

The chain employs TRBV27 and TRBJ1-5; D is undetermined. The germline V and J ends were trimmed by 3 bases and 1 base, with 4 bases remaining between them. The CDR3 has 13 residues. Germline CDR1 and CDR2: MNHEY and SMNVEV (reference sequence). DNA of the CDR3: TGTGCCAGCAGTTTTTCCAGCAATCAGCCCCAGCATTTT. Translated, it gives CASSFSSNQPQHF.

This sequence joins TRBV28 and TRBJ2-5; D perhaps matches TRBD2 (5 bases). The CDR3 has 13 amino acids. Trimming left V 6 bases short and J 5 bases short, with 13 bases between. Looked up from germline, CDR1 is MDHEN and CDR2 is SYDVKM. As DNA, the CDR3 is TGTGCCAGCAGCTTAGGGAGTAGCGAGACCCAGTACTTC. Translating gives CASSLGSSETQYF.

V gene TRBV7-8 combines with J gene TRBJ1-1; D remains ambiguous. Germline CDR1 is SGHVS and CDR2 is FQNEAQ. The CDR3 totals 14 residues. Trimming shortened V by 7 bases and J by 2 bases, and 14 bases separated the two germline ends. CDR3 bases: TGTGCCAGCAAAGACGAGGCCCTAAACACTGAAGCTTTCTTT. Translated: CASKDEALNTEAFF.

The chain carries TRBV20-1 and TRBJ2-2; 10 nucleotides line up with TRBD2. The ends lost 7 bases at V and 8 bases at J; junction bases unmatched: 1. CDR1 is DFQATT, CDR2 SNEGSKA, per germline (reference sequence). This CDR3 contains 11 residues. The CDR3 DNA reads TGCAGTGTACTAGCGGGAGGGGAGCTGTTTTTT. It encodes CSVLAGGELFF.

The chain has TRBV27 and TRBJ2-2, with D perhaps matching TRBD2 (6 bases). Trimming took 5 bases from V and 3 from J, leaving 19 bases between them. There are 17 residues in the CDR3. In germline, CDR1 is MNHEY, CDR2 SMNVEV (reference sequence). Here the CDR3 reads CASSEGREEEYTGELFF. CDR3 in DNA: TGTGCCAGCAGTGAGGGCAGGGAGGAGGAGTACACCGGGGAGCTGTTTTTT.

This chain joins TRBV9 and TRBJ2-3, with D unresolved. Trimming cost V 0 bases and J 2 bases, with 7 bases left between them. The CDR3 totals 14 residues. CDR1 SGDLS and CDR2 YYNGEE come from the germline V gene. CDR3 region: CASSVEVTTDTQYF. The CDR3 DNA reads TGTGCCAGCAGCGTAGAGGTCACCACAGATACGCAGTATTTT.